This T cell receptor (beta chain) was found in a study of T cell repertoires in ileal Crohn's disease. Across the study: Five hundred nanograms of biopsy DNA per sample underwent TCRB immunosequencing.

The repertoire was sequenced with immunoSEQ multiplex PCR; TCRdb's copy has only in-frame clones and lacks some. The profile covers 5,500 to 9,000 clones, with about 78% appearing a single time and around 40% taken by the ten largest. There are a few counts of this clone. What it binds is unknown. Time point of the sample: proximal margin of the surgical specimen (macroscopically non-inflamed). V was trimmed by 5 bases and J by 3 bases, leaving 17 bases between them. From germline, CDR1 is MDHEN and CDR2 SYDVKM. The CDR3 contains 16 residues. Findings and limits, study-wide: Compared with CD4 T cells, sorted CD8 cells carried more expanded clones. Endoscopic recurrence occurred in every patient whose clonality exceeded 26.8%.

The sequenced sample was ileal tissue. The TCR originated in an adult with Crohn's disease. The chain combines TRBV28 with TRBJ1-3, with D possibly being TRBD1 (6 bases). CDR3 amino acids: CASSPTSGTRGNTIYF. Here the CDR3 DNA reads TGTGCCAGCAGTCCTACCTCCGGGACACGTGGAAACACCATATATTTT.